The rows below give T cell receptor beta chains drawn from one sample of a study of cytomegalovirus exposure and HLA in healthy donors. The table came from immunoSEQ multiplex PCR; TCRdb's copy has only in-frame clones and leaves some out. The data show 150,000 to 200,000 clones, around four fifths seen once. The sequenced sample consisted of PBMCs. These TCRs come from a female donor in good health and CMV-seronegative. CDR3s include the opening cysteine and the closing phenylalanine or tryptophan. Each record gives: clone size, CDR3 length, J gene, V gene, D gene, CDR3 protein, CDR3 DNA. D genes are given only for firm matches. Some rows have no size entry. The others give once, few or many, or a class for an expanded clone.

clone_size: NA; cdr3_length: 10; j_call: TRBJ2-5; v_call: TRBV20-1; d_call: NA; cdr3_aa: CSASPAAQYF; cdr3_nt: TGCAGTGCTTCTCCTGCAGCCCAGTACTTC
clone_size: NA; cdr3_length: 17; j_call: TRBJ1-3; v_call: TRBV5-1; d_call: TRBD1; cdr3_aa: CASSPGTGVSSGNTIYF; cdr3_nt: TGCGCCAGCAGCCCCGGGACAGGGGTGAGCTCTGGAAACACCATATATTTT
clone_size: NA; cdr3_length: 16; j_call: TRBJ2-5; v_call: TRBV9; d_call: TRBD2; cdr3_aa: CASSPRTSGSRETQYF; cdr3_nt: TGTGCCAGCAGCCCCAGGACTAGCGGGAGTAGGGAGACCCAGTACTTC
clone_size: NA; cdr3_length: 11; j_call: TRBJ1-2; v_call: TRBV20-1; d_call: NA; cdr3_aa: CSARVNYGYTF; cdr3_nt: TGCAGTGCTAGAGTAAACTATGGCTACACCTTC
clone_size: NA; cdr3_length: 16; j_call: TRBJ2-3; v_call: TRBV11-3; d_call: TRBD2; cdr3_aa: CASSLELAGGADTQYF; cdr3_nt: TGTGCCAGCAGCTTAGAGTTAGCGGGAGGTGCAGATACGCAGTATTTT
clone_size: NA; cdr3_length: 14; j_call: TRBJ1-1; v_call: TRBV9; d_call: NA; cdr3_aa: CASSAEQGNTEAFF; cdr3_nt: TGTGCCAGCAGCGCCGAACAGGGGAACACTGAAGCTTTCTTT
clone_size: NA; cdr3_length: 13; j_call: TRBJ2-2; v_call: TRBV29-1; d_call: TRBD1; cdr3_aa: CSVEGQGAGELFF; cdr3_nt: TGCAGCGTTGAAGGACAGGGGGCCGGGGAGCTGTTTTTT
clone_size: once; cdr3_length: 17; j_call: TRBJ2-3; v_call: TRBV7-9; d_call: TRBD2; cdr3_aa: CASSLIIAGGLADTQYF; cdr3_nt: TGTGCCAGCAGCTTGATAATTGCGGGAGGTCTCGCAGATACGCAGTATTTT
clone_size: NA; cdr3_length: 14; j_call: TRBJ1-3; v_call: TRBV7-2; d_call: TRBD1; cdr3_aa: CASSLDRAGNTIYF; cdr3_nt: TGTGCCAGCAGCCTAGACAGGGCTGGAAACACCATATATTTT
clone_size: few; cdr3_length: 14; j_call: TRBJ1-1; v_call: TRBV15; d_call: NA; cdr3_aa: CATSKGGANTEAFF; cdr3_nt: TGTGCCACCAGCAAAGGGGGGGCCAACACTGAAGCTTTCTTT
clone_size: few; cdr3_length: 15; j_call: TRBJ1-5; v_call: TRBV6-1; d_call: TRBD1; cdr3_aa: CASSEHSGGGQPQHF; cdr3_nt: TGTGCCAGCAGTGAGCACTCAGGGGGCGGACAGCCCCAGCATTTT
clone_size: NA; cdr3_length: 14; j_call: TRBJ2-7; v_call: TRBV30; d_call: NA; cdr3_aa: CAWTEGGGTYEQYF; cdr3_nt: TGTGCCTGGACCGAAGGAGGCGGGACCTACGAGCAGTACTTC
clone_size: NA; cdr3_length: 15; j_call: TRBJ2-1; v_call: TRBV9; d_call: TRBD2; cdr3_aa: CASSVFRAGNNEQFF; cdr3_nt: TGTGCCAGCAGCGTATTTCGAGCGGGGAACAATGAGCAGTTCTTC
clone_size: once; cdr3_length: 14; j_call: TRBJ2-7; v_call: TRBV7-8; d_call: TRBD1; cdr3_aa: CASIPRDSSYEQYF; cdr3_nt: TGTGCCAGCATACCCCGGGACAGCTCCTACGAGCAGTACTTC
clone_size: NA; cdr3_length: 17; j_call: TRBJ2-2; v_call: TRBV6-1; d_call: NA; cdr3_aa: CASSGVGRGSRTGELFF; cdr3_nt: TGTGCCAGCAGTGGGGTCGGCCGAGGGTCCCGCACCGGGGAGCTGTTTTTT
clone_size: NA; cdr3_length: 16; j_call: TRBJ1-2; v_call: TRBV19; d_call: NA; cdr3_aa: CASSTYYRIGGVGYTF; cdr3_nt: TGTGCCAGTAGCACCTATTATAGAATAGGCGGAGTTGGCTACACCTTC
clone_size: NA; cdr3_length: 13; j_call: TRBJ1-6; v_call: TRBV12-5; d_call: NA; cdr3_aa: CASGLEGVSPLHF; cdr3_nt: TGTGCTAGTGGTTTGGAGGGGGTCTCACCCCTCCACTTT
clone_size: NA; cdr3_length: 14; j_call: TRBJ2-7; v_call: TRBV5-1; d_call: NA; cdr3_aa: CASGPRGRQYEQYF; cdr3_nt: TGCGCCAGCGGCCCCCGGGGGAGGCAGTACGAGCAGTACTTC
clone_size: few; cdr3_length: 16; j_call: TRBJ2-1; v_call: TRBV4-1; d_call: NA; cdr3_aa: CASSQDRTDSYNEQFF; cdr3_nt: TGCGCCAGCAGCCAAGACCGGACAGACTCCTACAATGAGCAGTTCTTC
clone_size: NA; cdr3_length: 14; j_call: TRBJ2-3; v_call: TRBV6-5; d_call: TRBD1; cdr3_aa: CASRRQGVTDTQYF; cdr3_nt: TGTGCCAGCAGGAGACAGGGGGTCACAGATACGCAGTATTTT
clone_size: NA; cdr3_length: 16; j_call: TRBJ1-4; v_call: TRBV5-1; d_call: NA; cdr3_aa: CASSLVVREGNEKLFF; cdr3_nt: TGCGCCAGCAGCTTGGTGGTCAGGGAGGGGAATGAAAAACTGTTTTTT
clone_size: NA; cdr3_length: 15; j_call: TRBJ2-7; v_call: TRBV7-2; d_call: NA; cdr3_aa: CASSPFRRASYEQYF; cdr3_nt: TGTGCCAGCAGCCCCTTCCGGAGGGCTTCCTACGAGCAGTACTTC
clone_size: NA; cdr3_length: 14; j_call: TRBJ2-3; v_call: TRBV5-1; d_call: NA; cdr3_aa: CASSNRDFTDTQYF; cdr3_nt: TGCGCCAGCAGCAACCGGGACTTCACAGATACGCAGTATTTT
clone_size: few; cdr3_length: 15; j_call: TRBJ1-5; v_call: TRBV28; d_call: TRBD1; cdr3_aa: CASSRTGTSNQPQHF; cdr3_nt: TGTGCCAGCAGCAGGACAGGGACAAGCAATCAGCCCCAGCATTTT
clone_size: NA; cdr3_length: 13; j_call: TRBJ1-2; v_call: TRBV29-1; d_call: NA; cdr3_aa: CSVETGALYGYTF; cdr3_nt: TGCAGCGTTGAAACCGGAGCCCTCTATGGCTACACCTTC
clone_size: few; cdr3_length: 16; j_call: TRBJ2-3; v_call: TRBV29-1; d_call: TRBD2; cdr3_aa: CSVDGGLATSTDTQYF; cdr3_nt: TGCAGCGTCGATGGGGGACTAGCGACTAGCACAGATACGCAGTATTTT
clone_size: NA; cdr3_length: 15; j_call: TRBJ1-3; v_call: TRBV5-1; d_call: NA; cdr3_aa: CASSIGHVSGNTIYF; cdr3_nt: TGCGCCAGCAGCATCGGACACGTCTCTGGAAACACCATATATTTT
clone_size: NA; cdr3_length: 17; j_call: TRBJ1-6; v_call: TRBV10-1; d_call: NA; cdr3_aa: CASSESIPGEGNSPLHF; cdr3_nt: TGCGCCAGCAGTGAGTCGATCCCAGGGGAGGGAAATTCACCCCTCCACTTT
clone_size: NA; cdr3_length: 15; j_call: TRBJ2-7; v_call: TRBV10-3; d_call: TRBD2; cdr3_aa: CAIRPTSGSSYEQYF; cdr3_nt: TGTGCCATCAGGCCGACTAGCGGGAGCTCCTACGAGCAGTACTTC
clone_size: NA; cdr3_length: 15; j_call: TRBJ2-2; v_call: TRBV19; d_call: TRBD1; cdr3_aa: CASSIGTGGNGELFF; cdr3_nt: TGTGCCAGTAGTATCGGGACAGGGGGCAACGGGGAGCTGTTTTTT
clone_size: NA; cdr3_length: 15; j_call: TRBJ2-5; v_call: TRBV25-1; d_call: NA; cdr3_aa: CASSDGLGLKETQYF; cdr3_nt: TGTGCCAGCAGTGACGGATTGGGCCTTAAAGAGACCCAGTACTTC
clone_size: NA; cdr3_length: 14; j_call: TRBJ1-3; v_call: TRBV6-5; d_call: NA; cdr3_aa: CASSYTSSGNTIYF; cdr3_nt: TGTGCCAGCAGTTACACCAGCTCTGGAAACACCATATATTTT
clone_size: NA; cdr3_length: 14; j_call: TRBJ2-1; v_call: TRBV6-5; d_call: TRBD2; cdr3_aa: CASTSSGSYNEQFF; cdr3_nt: TGTGCCAGCACCTCTAGCGGATCCTACAATGAGCAGTTCTTC
clone_size: NA; cdr3_length: 20; j_call: TRBJ2-4; v_call: TRBV16; d_call: NA; cdr3_aa: CAGSQSSKGGLPVAKNIQYF; cdr3_nt: TGTGCCGGCAGCCAATCGAGTAAAGGAGGGCTTCCCGTAGCCAAAAACATTCAGTACTTC
clone_size: NA; cdr3_length: 12; j_call: TRBJ1-2; v_call: TRBV5-4; d_call: NA; cdr3_aa: CASSLYNYGYTF; cdr3_nt: TGTGCCAGCAGCCTGTATAACTATGGCTACACCTTC
clone_size: NA; cdr3_length: 16; j_call: TRBJ2-3; v_call: TRBV7-6; d_call: NA; cdr3_aa: CASSLHGRGQTDTQYF; cdr3_nt: TGTGCCAGCAGCTTACACGGGAGGGGGCAGACAGATACGCAGTATTTT
clone_size: NA; cdr3_length: 19; j_call: TRBJ2-7; v_call: TRBV29-1; d_call: TRBD1; cdr3_aa: CSVQSTPGQGMLSPYEQYF; cdr3_nt: TGCAGCGTCCAATCTACCCCGGGACAGGGCATGTTGAGCCCCTACGAGCAGTACTTC
clone_size: NA; cdr3_length: 13; j_call: TRBJ2-3; v_call: TRBV7-9; d_call: NA; cdr3_aa: CASSLVASDTQYF; cdr3_nt: TGTGCCAGCAGCTTAGTGGCTTCAGATACGCAGTATTTT
clone_size: NA; cdr3_length: 19; j_call: TRBJ1-1; v_call: TRBV13; d_call: TRBD1; cdr3_aa: CASTQSLTGGRRMNTEAFF; cdr3_nt: TGTGCCAGCACCCAATCCCTTACAGGGGGGAGAAGAATGAACACTGAAGCTTTCTTT
clone_size: few; cdr3_length: 15; j_call: TRBJ2-7; v_call: TRBV27; d_call: NA; cdr3_aa: CASSFSRTGGYEQYF; cdr3_nt: TGTGCCAGCAGTTTCTCCCGGACTGGCGGCTACGAGCAGTACTTC
clone_size: NA; cdr3_length: 13; j_call: TRBJ1-1; v_call: TRBV5-4; d_call: NA; cdr3_aa: CASSWPHTTEAFF; cdr3_nt: TGTGCCAGCAGCTGGCCCCATACGACTGAAGCTTTCTTT
clone_size: NA; cdr3_length: 14; j_call: TRBJ1-1; v_call: TRBV10-3; d_call: NA; cdr3_aa: CAISDVTEITEAFF; cdr3_nt: TGTGCCATCAGTGATGTGACAGAGATCACTGAAGCTTTCTTT
clone_size: few; cdr3_length: 17; j_call: TRBJ1-6; v_call: TRBV28; d_call: TRBD1; cdr3_aa: CATPTFRGRGLESPLHF; cdr3_nt: TGTGCCACCCCCACGTTCAGGGGTAGGGGGCTTGAATCACCCCTCCACTTT
clone_size: NA; cdr3_length: 14; j_call: TRBJ2-7; v_call: TRBV28; d_call: TRBD1; cdr3_aa: CASSLAGQGYEQYF; cdr3_nt: TGTGCCAGCAGTTTGGCGGGACAGGGATACGAGCAGTACTTC
clone_size: NA; cdr3_length: 13; j_call: TRBJ2-7; v_call: TRBV28; d_call: NA; cdr3_aa: CASTAGASNEQYF; cdr3_nt: TGTGCCAGCACAGCCGGAGCCTCCAACGAGCAGTACTTC
clone_size: NA; cdr3_length: 15; j_call: TRBJ1-4; v_call: TRBV5-4; d_call: TRBD1; cdr3_aa: CASSDRGETNEKLFF; cdr3_nt: TGTGCCAGCAGTGACAGGGGTGAAACTAATGAAAAACTGTTTTTT
clone_size: NA; cdr3_length: 13; j_call: TRBJ2-3; v_call: TRBV6-5; d_call: TRBD1; cdr3_aa: CASRGQGTDTQYF; cdr3_nt: TGTGCCAGCAGAGGACAGGGGACAGATACGCAGTATTTT
clone_size: NA; cdr3_length: 15; j_call: TRBJ2-2; v_call: TRBV11-2; d_call: TRBD2; cdr3_aa: CASTWGGSNTGELFF; cdr3_nt: TGTGCCAGCACCTGGGGGGGGAGCAACACCGGGGAGCTGTTTTTT
clone_size: NA; cdr3_length: 13; j_call: TRBJ1-4; v_call: TRBV9; d_call: NA; cdr3_aa: CASSTEEYEKLFF; cdr3_nt: TGTGCCAGCAGCACGGAGGAGTACGAAAAACTGTTTTTT
clone_size: few; cdr3_length: 14; j_call: TRBJ1-1; v_call: TRBV6-5; d_call: TRBD1; cdr3_aa: CASSYSGQGREAFF; cdr3_nt: TGTGCCAGCAGTTACTCTGGACAGGGCCGTGAAGCTTTCTTT
clone_size: NA; cdr3_length: 12; j_call: TRBJ1-5; v_call: TRBV30; d_call: NA; cdr3_aa: CACGQKYQPQHF; cdr3_nt: TGTGCCTGCGGACAAAAATATCAGCCCCAGCATTTT